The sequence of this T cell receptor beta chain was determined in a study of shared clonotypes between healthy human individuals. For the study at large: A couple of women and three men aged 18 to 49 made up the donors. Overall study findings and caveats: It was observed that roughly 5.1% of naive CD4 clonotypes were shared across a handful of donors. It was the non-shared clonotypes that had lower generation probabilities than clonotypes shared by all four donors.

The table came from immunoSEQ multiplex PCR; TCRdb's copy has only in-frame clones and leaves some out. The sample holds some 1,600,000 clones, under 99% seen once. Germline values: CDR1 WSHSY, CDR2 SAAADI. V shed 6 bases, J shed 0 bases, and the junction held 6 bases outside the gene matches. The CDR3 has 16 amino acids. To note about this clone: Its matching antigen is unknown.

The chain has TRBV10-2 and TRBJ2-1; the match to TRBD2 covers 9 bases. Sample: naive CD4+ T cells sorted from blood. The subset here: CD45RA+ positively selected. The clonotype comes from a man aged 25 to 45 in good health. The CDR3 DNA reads TGCGCCAGCAGCCCAGGCGGGAGGGGCTCCTACAATGAGCAGTTCTTC. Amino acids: CASSPGGRGSYNEQFF.